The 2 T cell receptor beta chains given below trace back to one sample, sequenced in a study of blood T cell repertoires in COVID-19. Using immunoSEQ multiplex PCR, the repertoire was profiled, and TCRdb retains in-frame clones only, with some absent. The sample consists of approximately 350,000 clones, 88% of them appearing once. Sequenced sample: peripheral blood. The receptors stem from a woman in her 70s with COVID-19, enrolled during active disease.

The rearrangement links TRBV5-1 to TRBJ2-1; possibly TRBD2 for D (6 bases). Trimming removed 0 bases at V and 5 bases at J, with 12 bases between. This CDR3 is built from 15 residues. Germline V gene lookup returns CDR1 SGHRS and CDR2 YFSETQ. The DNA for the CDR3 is TGCGCCAGCAGCTTGGTGGCGGGGTCCAACAATGAGCAGTTCTTC. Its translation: CASSLVAGSNNEQFF.

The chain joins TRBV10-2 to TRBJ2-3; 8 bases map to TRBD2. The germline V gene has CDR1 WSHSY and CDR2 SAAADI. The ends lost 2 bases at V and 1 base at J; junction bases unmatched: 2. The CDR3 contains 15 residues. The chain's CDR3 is CASSETSGGTDTQYF. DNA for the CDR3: TGCGCCAGCAGTGAGACTAGCGGTGGCACAGATACGCAGTATTTT.